This record covers a single TCR beta chain. Per germline, CDR1 SGHRS and CDR2 YFSETQ. V lost 2 bases to trimming and J lost 4 bases, with 9 bases between them. The CDR3 contains 13 residues. This entry is derived from a study of T cell responses to AZD1222 COVID-19 vaccine. Libraries were prepared by immunoSEQ multiplex PCR; TCRdb keeps only in-frame clonotypes and omits some of them. The table includes about 100,000 clones, over 75% detected once. Sequencing was performed on peripheral blood, taken 28 days after the second AZD1222 dose. The clonotype comes from an adult who received the AZD1222 COVID-19 vaccine. The chain couples TRBV5-1 to TRBJ1-2; unclear D gene. CDR3 nucleotide sequence: TGCGCCAGCAGCTTCGGGAACCTCTATGGCTACACCTTC. Translating it yields CASSFGNLYGYTF.